This TCR beta chain emerged from a study of blood T cells in healthy people across ages. Germline CDR1 reads SEHNR; CDR2 reads FQNEAQ (reference sequence). The CDR3 sequence is 11 residues long. Primed by a sample-barcoded 5' primer and a J-beta primer mix, a second PCR proceeded for about 7 to 11 cycles. TCRdb ran MiXCR on the 5' RACE reads and lists one entry per CDR3 protein. Of hundreds of thousands of distinct CDR3 sequences listed, around 38% were seen once; the top ten hold about 32%. Material for sequencing was blood. The chain recombines TRBV7-9 with TRBJ2-5; D unclear. The J call could be wrong; TRBJ2-7 is a better fit for the DNA end. The TCR originated in an elderly man in good health. The CDR3 DNA reads as TGTGCCAGCAGAGGTCTTAACGAGCAGTACTTC. Amino acid sequence: CASRGLNEQYF.